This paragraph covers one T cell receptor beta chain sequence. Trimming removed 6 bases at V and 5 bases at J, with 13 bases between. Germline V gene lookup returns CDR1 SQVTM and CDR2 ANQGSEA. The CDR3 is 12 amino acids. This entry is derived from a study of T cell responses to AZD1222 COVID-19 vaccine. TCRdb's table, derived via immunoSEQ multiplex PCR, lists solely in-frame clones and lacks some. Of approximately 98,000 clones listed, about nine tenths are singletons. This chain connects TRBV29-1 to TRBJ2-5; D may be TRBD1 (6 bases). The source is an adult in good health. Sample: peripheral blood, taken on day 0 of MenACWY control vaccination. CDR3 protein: CSVATGIETQYF. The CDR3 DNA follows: TGCAGCGTGGCGACAGGTATCGAGACCCAGTACTTC.